The next 7 T cell receptor beta chains were all read from a single sample in a study of T-cell reconstitution after alpha-beta-depleted transplantation in children. The library targeted TCRbeta and was prepared with unique molecular identifiers. One entry per CDR3 protein results from TCRdb running MiXCR on the PCR reads. The sample holds around 680,000 distinct CDR3 sequences; 16% are singletons and the top ten take 0.9% to 1.2%. The material was PBMCs from the stem cell graft donor, obtained from the stem cell graft. These receptors were collected from a human donor who donated a stem cell graft to a child with acute myeloid leukemia.

The rearrangement links TRBV6-1 to TRBJ2-2; D unresolved. The CDR3 is made up of 15 amino acids. Trimming removed 8 bases at V and 1 base at J, with 14 bases between. Germline CDR1 is MNHNS and CDR2 is SASEGT. In DNA, the CDR3 is TGTGCCAGCTCGACTGGGCCTGGGAACACCGGGGAGCTGTTTTTT. Translating gives CASSTGPGNTGELFF.

This clonotype was picked up many times. The V call is TRBV25-1, the J call TRBJ2-7; a possible D gene is TRBD1 (6 bases). V dropped 6 bases and J dropped 3 bases, with 18 bases sitting between them. There are 15 residues in the CDR3. Germline V gene data show CDR1 as MGHDK and CDR2 as SYGVNS. DNA of the CDR3: TGTGCCAGCAGAGAAACAGGGAAGTCTCTCTACGAGCAGTACTTC. Translating it yields CASRETGKSLYEQYF.

The gene calls are TRBV7-9 and TRBJ2-1, with 10 bases identical to TRBD1. V dropped 5 bases and J dropped 6; count of bases not matched to a gene: 13. This CDR3 contains 17 residues. Germline V CDR1 and CDR2: SEHNR, FQNEAQ (reference sequence). The CDR3, as DNA: TGTGCCAGCAGCCTACGAGGACAGGGGGGGAATCTCAATGAGCAGTTCTTC. It translates to CASSLRGQGGNLNEQFF.

J is TRBJ2-1 and V is TRBV7-1; tentatively, D is TRBD1 (6 bases). TRBV7-1 has ORF status, its function being uncertain. CDR3 length: 22 amino acids. V was pared by 2 bases and J by 4 bases, with 33 bases between. The CDR3 DNA sequence: TGTGCCAGCAGCTCAACCAGGGGACGTAGTCTAGTCCCCTCGCCACTATACAATGAGCAGTTCTTC. This encodes CASSSTRGRSLVPSPLYNEQFF.

This chain uses TRBV11-2 with TRBJ1-1; unclear D gene. Trimming took off 5 bases at V and 8 bases at J, with 18 bases between the two ends. This CDR3 has 14 residues. Germline V gene sequence: CDR1 SGHAT, CDR2 FQNNGV. The CDR3 nucleotides are TGTGCCAGCAGCCTCTCAGGTGTTTTCAGGGAAGCTTTCTTT. It encodes CASSLSGVFREAFF.

This clonotype turned up a few times. The chain is built from TRBV29-1 and TRBJ2-7; 7 bases align to TRBD1. The V and J ends lost 5 bases and 2 bases, in that order; junction bases with no gene match: 3. The CDR3 loop spans 12 amino acids. CDR1 is SQVTM and CDR2 is ANQGSEA in the germline V gene. This CDR3 reads CSVRGQTYEQYF. Here the CDR3 DNA reads TGCAGCGTTCGGGGACAGACCTACGAGCAGTACTTC.

This clonotype was detected a few times. V is TRBV5-1 and J is TRBJ2-3; 7 bases map to TRBD1. The CDR3 extends over 18 amino acids. CDR1 is SGHRS and CDR2 is YFSETQ in the germline V gene. J gave up 5 bases and V 2 bases, and 17 bases lay outside the gene matches. The CDR3 DNA reads as TGCGCCAGCAGCTTAAGGAAGACAGGGAATCCCATCGGAGATACGCAGTATTTT. Its translation: CASSLRKTGNPIGDTQYF.